This T cell receptor (beta chain) originates from a study of shared clonotypes between healthy human individuals (dated by TCRdb to 2018 to 2020). Study-wide context: Two women and a few men aged 18 to 49 years were included in the cohort. For each donor, CD4 naive and CD4 memory were each given three plates, CD8 naive was given two plates, and CD8 memory was given one plate. Blood TCR repertoires of about 5 healthy adults were deeply sequenced to estimate repertoire size and the extent of clonotype sharing between individuals. Libraries were prepared and TCR repertoires were sequenced by different laboratories using diverse techniques, in order to increase sequencing depth and limit assay-specific biases. Between about 0.94 and 10 billion PBMCs per donor were obtained by leukapheresis.

Via the germline V gene, CDR1 is MDHEN and CDR2 SYDVKM. The V end loses 2 bases and the J end loses 0 bases, and a stretch of 14 bases separates them. The CDR3 starts with the cysteine, ends with the phenylalanine, and has 16 residues. Left in the record is the CDR3 DNA by itself, 48 bases read in frame from the first base. Overall results and qualifications from the work: The small number of donors limited the genetic and exposure-history diversity represented. Only blood was sampled, and tissue TCR repertoires likely differ from those in blood. About 5% of naive CD4, 3.5% of naive CD8, 2.3% of memory CD4, and roughly 0.4% of memory CD8 clonotypes were shared across several donors. Based on pairwise subsampling, the degree of clonotype sharing among donors was expected to be affected by sequencing depth. Clonotypes shared by all four sorted-subset donors showed higher generation probabilities than non-shared clonotypes. Naive subsets generally had larger estimated clonotype richness than memory subsets did. Even with the large sequencing depth, rarefaction of the sorted-subset datasets indicated that sequencing was incomplete.

Donors were healthy HIV-negative adults with no recently reported acute infections or vaccinations. Every donor was a Caucasian adult residing in Nashville, Tennessee, USA. Magnetic negative selection was used to enrich CD4+ T cells, after which naive cells were positively selected on CD45RA and the negative fraction became the memory subset. Blood was obtained by leukapheresis, after which PBMCs were separated by Ficoll-Histopaque density gradient centrifugation and cryopreserved in liquid nitrogen vapor phase. Purity and quantity of every magnetically sorted T cell population were checked by analytical flow cytometry. Genomic DNA was isolated from every sorted fraction and measured by UV absorbance on a Nanodrop 2000c. A word on this clone: Its cognate antigen has yet to be identified. Base qualities were left out, and no much larger clone turns up one base away.

Using the deep immunoSEQ assay, multiplex PCR amplified TCR CDR3 regions from genomic DNA. For each cell subset, the extracted genomic DNA was distributed evenly across all wells of several immunoSEQ 96-well plates, and each plate served as one replicate. Each replicate PCR for sorted subsets received 200 ng genomic DNA, equal to about 30,000 T cell genomes. The purified libraries were quantified using a Qubit 3.0 fluorometer, sized with a Bioanalyzer 2100, and then quantified again using the KAPA Library Quantification kit. A separate single-read 150-cycle Illumina NextSeq 550 flow cell was used to sequence each immunoSEQ 96-well plate. As for the original processing: Because the immunoSEQ output held only junctional sequences and lacked quality scores, the filtering could not match the filtering applied to full-length reads. To assign V/J genes and CDR3, sequences were annotated using PyIR, a Python wrapper for IgBLAST v1.9, with IMGT germline references. Reads with weak V/J assignments (E-value above 1e-6), missing CDR3, stop codons, out-of-frame junctions, or ambiguous translated residues were removed. V3J clonotypes were defined as sequences sharing the same inferred V gene, J gene, and CDR3 amino acid sequence. Percentage overlap between repertoires was calculated by dividing the number of shared unique clonotypes by the size of the smaller repertoire. Three approaches were used to assess repertoire richness: RTK rarefaction, the Chao1 estimator, and Recon v2.1 estimates of unobserved clonotypes. OLGA was used to compute generation probabilities for all TCRbeta clonotypes that the gDNA method yielded from a handful of donors. TCRdb retrieved this table from immuneACCESS and kept in-frame rearrangements only. Not all clones are present; in checked studies, unresolved V genes account for under half, and no reason is known for the remainder. That table supplies the V and J calls and clone size; D and trimming were determined from the DNA. The sample table shows about 1.1 million clones, and roughly 80% are seen once. More than 0.85% of the sample is held by the ten biggest clonotypes.

The clonotype originates from a man younger than 35 in good health. Some clones in this sample may be carry-over from other donors' samples. Sequenced material: memory CD4+ T cells from PBMCs. The sample's cell subset or site, from its label and the paper: CD45RA-negative fraction. Recombination connected TRBV28 to TRBJ2-7; TRBD1 is a possible D gene, resting on 6 matching bases. The sequence in DNA is TGTGCCAGCAGTTTACTCGGGCAGGGGAGCTCCTACGAGCAGTACTTC. This codes for CASSLLGQGSSYEQYF.